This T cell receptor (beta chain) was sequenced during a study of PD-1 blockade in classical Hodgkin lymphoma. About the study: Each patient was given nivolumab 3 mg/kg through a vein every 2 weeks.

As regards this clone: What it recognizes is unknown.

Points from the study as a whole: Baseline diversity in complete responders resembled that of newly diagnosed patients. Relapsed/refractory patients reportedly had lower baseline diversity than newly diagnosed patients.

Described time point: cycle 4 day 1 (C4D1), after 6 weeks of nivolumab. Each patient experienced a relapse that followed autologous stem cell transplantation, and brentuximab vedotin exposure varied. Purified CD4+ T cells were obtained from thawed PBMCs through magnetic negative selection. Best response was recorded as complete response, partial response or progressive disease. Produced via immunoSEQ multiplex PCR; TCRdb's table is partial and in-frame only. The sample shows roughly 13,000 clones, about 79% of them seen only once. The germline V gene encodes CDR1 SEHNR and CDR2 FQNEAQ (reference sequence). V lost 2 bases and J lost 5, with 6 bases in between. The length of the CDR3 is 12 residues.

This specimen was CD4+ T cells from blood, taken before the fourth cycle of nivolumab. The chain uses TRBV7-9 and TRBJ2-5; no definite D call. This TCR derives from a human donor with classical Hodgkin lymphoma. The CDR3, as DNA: TGTGCCAGCAGCTTACGGGCCGAGACCCAGTACTTC. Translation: CASSLRAETQYF.